The 23 T cell receptor beta chains below were found in one sample sequenced in a study of shared clonotypes between healthy human individuals. The method was immunoSEQ multiplex PCR; TCRdb's version includes in-frame clones alone and lacks a portion of them. The sample holds some 2,500,000 clones, around 93% seen once. The material sequenced was naive CD4+ T cells from PBMCs. Stated subset: CD45RA+ positively selected. These receptors were collected from a man aged 18 to 35 in good health. Some clones in this sample may be carry-over from other donors' samples.

This clone was seen once. This chain connects TRBV28 to TRBJ1-5; D remains ambiguous. This CDR3 has 15 amino acids. The ends were cut back, 6 bases at V and 5 bases at J, with 17 bases in the middle. CDR1 and CDR2 (germline): MDHEN, SYDVKM. CDR3 in amino acids: CASSLVAGAHQPQHF. CDR3 in DNA: TGTGCCAGCAGCCTCGTGGCAGGCGCGCATCAGCCCCAGCATTTT.

This chain connects TRBV11-2 to TRBJ2-7; no clear D gene. Germline V gene lookup returns CDR1 SGHAT and CDR2 FQNNGV. Between the trimmed V and J ends, which lost 3 bases and 5 bases, there was a span of 8 bases. This CDR3 is 12 amino acids long. The CDR3 DNA reads as TGTGCCAGCAGCTTCAGGTTGAACGAGCAGTACTTC. Its protein product is CASSFRLNEQYF.

The V gene is TRBV9, the J gene TRBJ2-7; TRBD2 is a possible D gene (6 bases). Germline V gives CDR1 SGDLS, CDR2 YYNGEE. The CDR3 extends over 16 amino acids. V lost 0 bases to trimming and J lost 2 bases, with 15 bases between them. Here the CDR3 DNA reads TGTGCCAGCAGCGTAGGGGGCGCGGGGCTGGCCTACGAGCAGTACTTC. It yields the protein CASSVGGAGLAYEQYF.

The rearrangement links TRBV7-8 to TRBJ1-5, with no clear D. In germline, CDR1 is SGHVS, CDR2 FQNEAQ. V lost 1 base to trimming and J lost 8 bases, with 15 bases between them. The CDR3 is made up of 15 amino acids. In nucleotides, the CDR3 is TGTGCCAGCAGCTTAGGGGCGCAAGACGGGAAGCCCCAGCATTTT. Its protein product is CASSLGAQDGKPQHF. Together with reference TRBV7-8 and TRBJ1-5, the CDR3 gives the full variable domain: GAGVSQSPRYKVAKRGQDVALRCDPISGHVSLFWYQQALGQGPEFLTYFQNEAQLDKSGLPSDRFFAERPEGSVSTLKIQRTQQEDSAVYLCASSLGAQDGKPQHFGDGTRLSIL.

This chain uses TRBV18 with TRBJ2-1, with 11 bases aligning to TRBD1. There are 15 residues in the CDR3. J lost 5 bases, V lost 2 bases, and 2 bases had no gene match. Germline lookup yields CDR1 KGHSH and CDR2 LQKENI. The CDR3 protein is CASSPRDRGDNEQFF. CDR3 coding DNA: TGTGCCAGCTCACCAAGGGACAGGGGGGACAATGAGCAGTTCTTC.

The V gene is TRBV5-1, the J gene TRBJ2-7; TRBD2 agrees at 9 bases. With V trimmed by 0 bases and J by 3 bases, 7 bases remained unmatched. The CDR3 has 16 residues. Germline V gene sequence: CDR1 SGHRS, CDR2 YFSETQ. CDR3 residues: CASSLGLIAGVYEQYF. CDR3 nucleotide sequence: TGCGCCAGCAGCTTGGGGCTCATAGCGGGAGTCTACGAGCAGTACTTC.

Details on this clone: Other DNA sequences in this specimen translate into the identical CDR3. The chain recombines TRBV7-9 with TRBJ2-3; tentatively, D is TRBD1 (5 bases). CDR1 is SEHNR, CDR2 FQNEAQ, per germline (reference sequence). The CDR3 totals 16 residues. V was trimmed by 2 bases and J by 0 bases, leaving 12 bases between them. The CDR3 spells CASSLRGRASTDTQYF. The CDR3 coding sequence is TGTGCCAGCAGCTTACGTGGCAGGGCTAGCACAGATACGCAGTATTTT.

This clone has a single count. This sequence joins TRBV2 and TRBJ2-3; a weak D match, TRBD2 (6 bases). From germline, CDR1 is SNHLY and CDR2 FYNNEI. The CDR3 has 13 amino acids. The V and J ends lost 10 bases and 4 bases respectively, with 15 bases between them. CDR3 sequence (DNA): TGTGCCAAAAGGCCGGAGGGTGCAGATACGCAGTATTTT. It encodes CAKRPEGADTQYF.

This chain joins TRBV4-3 and TRBJ2-2; no clear D. V was cut by 4 bases and J by 4 bases, with 19 bases left in between. This CDR3 comprises 17 residues. Germline loops: CDR1 LGHNA, CDR2 YSLEER. CDR3 residues: CASSPLSSRISTGELFF. DNA of the CDR3: TGCGCCAGCAGCCCACTTTCGAGCCGAATCTCCACCGGGGAGCTGTTTTTT.

This chain joins TRBV28 and TRBJ2-7; TRBD2 is a possible D gene (6 bases). V was pared by 6 bases and J by 2 bases, with 17 bases between. Germline V gene lookup returns CDR1 MDHEN and CDR2 SYDVKM. The CDR3 sequence is 15 residues long. The CDR3 loop reads CASRRFSGPAYEQYF. The CDR3 nucleotides read TGTGCCAGCAGAAGATTTAGCGGTCCAGCCTACGAGCAGTACTTC.

Turning to this clone: Other nucleotide sequences in the sample specify the same CDR3. The genes are TRBV19 and TRBJ2-7; D possibly corresponds to TRBD1 (5 bases). The CDR3 is made up of 14 amino acids. V dropped 3 bases and J dropped 3 bases, with 12 bases sitting between them. CDR1 LNHDA and CDR2 SQIVND come from the germline V gene (reference sequence). The CDR3 protein is CASSIGQGFYEQYF. The DNA for the CDR3 is TGTGCCAGTAGTATCGGGCAGGGATTCTACGAGCAGTACTTC.

This clone was counted once. The V gene is TRBV30, the J gene TRBJ2-1; no clear D. This CDR3 spans 16 amino acids. Trimming pared 0 bases from V and 7 bases from J, leaving 19 bases between. Germline CDR1 reads GTSNPN; CDR2 reads SVGIG (reference sequence). CDR3 residues: CAWSVSSFNPGNEQFF. CDR3 nucleotide sequence: TGTGCCTGGAGTGTATCCAGTTTTAATCCGGGTAATGAGCAGTTCTTC.

The CDR3 DNA sequence: TGCAGCGTTGATGGTGAGCAGTTCTTC. Residues: CSVDGEQFF. The V call is TRBV29-1, the J call TRBJ2-1, with no clear D. CDR1 is SQVTM and CDR2 is ANQGSEA in the germline V gene. The CDR3 is made up of 9 amino acids. Between the trimmed V and J ends, which lost 3 bases and 9 bases, there was a span of 3 bases.

The chain recombines TRBV1 with TRBJ1-1. TRBV1 is a documented pseudogene. The CDR3 is 15 amino acids. The CDR3 sequence is CTSSRPHRPVSEAFF. The CDR3 coding sequence is TGCACCAGCAGCCGTCCCCACCGCCCGGTGTCTGAAGCTTTCTTT.

The chain links TRBV19 to TRBJ2-7; TRBD1 agrees at 9 bases. The ends lost 1 base at V and 7 bases at J; junction bases unmatched: 11. Looked up from germline, CDR1 is LNHDA and CDR2 is SQIVND (reference sequence). The CDR3 contains 16 residues. The CDR3 is CASSIATGGLSTEQYF. The CDR3 DNA reads TGTGCCAGTAGTATAGCTACAGGGGGCCTCTCCACGGAGCAGTACTTC.

CDR3 sequence reads: CASGERSGNQPQHF. The CDR3 DNA follows: TGTGCCAGCGGAGAAAGGAGCGGCAATCAGCCCCAGCATTTT. J is TRBJ1-5 and V is TRBV7-9; D is unresolved. V was pared by 8 bases and J by 2 bases, with 13 bases between. This CDR3 region has 14 residues. Germline loops: CDR1 SEHNR, CDR2 FQNEAQ (reference sequence).

This clone was counted a single time. This specimen includes other DNA sequences encoding the same CDR3. CDR3 region: CASSVVAGAYNEQFF. CDR3 sequence (DNA): TGTGCCAGCAGCGTAGTAGCGGGAGCATACAATGAGCAGTTCTTC. The chain employs TRBV9 and TRBJ2-1, with 9 bases fitting TRBD2. V was pared by 0 bases and J by 4 bases, with 2 bases of the junction left unmatched. Germline loops: CDR1 SGDLS, CDR2 YYNGEE. This CDR3 is built from 15 residues.

The chain uses TRBV11-2 and TRBJ2-7; D uncertain. There are 13 residues in the CDR3. Looked up from germline, CDR1 is SGHAT and CDR2 is FQNNGV. Trimming left V 3 bases short and J 0 bases short, with 6 bases between. The CDR3 DNA is TGTGCCAGCAGCTTTGACCCCTCCTACGAGCAGTACTTC. It encodes CASSFDPSYEQYF.

This clone turned up a few times. The chain uses TRBV2 and TRBJ2-2, with D maybe TRBD2 (5 bases). The germline CDR1 and CDR2 sequences are SNHLY and FYNNEI. V was pared by 6 bases and J by 4 bases, with 9 bases between. This CDR3 has 13 amino acids. The CDR3 reads CASRYGGTGELFF. The CDR3 DNA sequence: TGTGCCAGCAGATACGGAGGCACCGGGGAGCTGTTTTTT.

CDR3 in DNA: TGTGCCACGCAGGGCGGAGGTAGTTGGCAGTACTTC. Its protein is CATQGGGSWQYF. The rearrangement links TRBV28 to TRBJ2-7; D may correspond to TRBD1 or TRBD2 (5 bases each). Trimming removed 10 bases at V and 9 bases at J, with 19 bases between. This CDR3 contains 12 residues. The germline V gene encodes CDR1 MDHEN and CDR2 SYDVKM.

This sequence joins TRBV6-6 and TRBJ2-7; possibly TRBD2 for D (5 bases). Trimming stripped 7 bases from V and 1 base from J, with 20 bases between. Germline values: CDR1 MNHNY, CDR2 SVGAGI (reference sequence). The CDR3 loop spans 16 amino acids. The CDR3, as DNA: TGTGCCAGCATTCAGGCGGGTGGGCCCTCATCCTACGAGCAGTACTTC. The encoded protein is CASIQAGGPSSYEQYF.

The rearrangement links TRBV15 to TRBJ2-3; D gene ambiguous. The V and J ends lost 1 base and 0 bases respectively, with 5 bases between them. This CDR3 is 14 amino acids long. The germline V gene has CDR1 LNHNV and CDR2 YYDKDF (reference sequence). This CDR3 reads CATSRVPSTDTQYF. In DNA, the CDR3 is TGTGCCACCAGCAGAGTACCCAGCACAGATACGCAGTATTTT. The entire variable domain, with the rest obtained from reference TRBV15 and TRBJ2-3, is as follows: DAMVIQNPRYQVTQFGKPVTLSCSQTLNHNVMYWYQQKSSQAPKLLFHYYDKDFNNEADTPDNFQSRRPNTSFCFLDIRSPGLGDTAMYLCATSRVPSTDTQYFGPGTRLTVL.

This rearrangement joins TRBV4-1 to TRBJ1-1; 7 bases are a match to TRBD1. The germline CDR1 and CDR2 sequences are MGHRA and YSYEKL. V lost 0 bases and J lost 1; bases outside the gene matches: 11. This CDR3 spans 18 amino acids. CDR3 in amino acids: CASSQERGAGGRNTEAFF. The CDR3, as DNA: TGCGCCAGCAGCCAAGAAAGGGGGGCAGGGGGAAGGAACACTGAAGCTTTCTTT.